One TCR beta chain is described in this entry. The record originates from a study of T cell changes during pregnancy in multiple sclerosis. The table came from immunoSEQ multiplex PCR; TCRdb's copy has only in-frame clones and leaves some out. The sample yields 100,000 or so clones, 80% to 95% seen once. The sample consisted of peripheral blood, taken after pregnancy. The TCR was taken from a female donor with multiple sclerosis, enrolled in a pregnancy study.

The CDR3 here is CASSPGQGLGETQYF. As DNA, the CDR3 is TGTGCCAGCAGCCCCGGACAGGGGCTTGGAGAGACCCAGTACTTC. The chain uses TRBV7-2 and TRBJ2-5; 9 nucleotides line up with TRBD1. The CDR3 extends over 15 amino acids. The junction had 8 bases not matched to a gene; V was cut back by 5 bases and J by 4 bases. Germline CDR1 reads SGHTA; CDR2 reads FQGNSA.